Shown below are 10 T cell receptor beta chains from a single sample sequenced in a study of blood T cell repertoires in COVID-19. Sequenced by immunoSEQ multiplex PCR; TCRdb stores in-frame clones only, minus some. This sample has over 55,000 clones, with about 90% found just once. Sample: peripheral blood. These receptors originate from a human donor in a cohort sampled during active COVID-19.

This clone showed up just once. The J gene is TRBJ2-7, the V gene TRBV4-1; 9 nucleotides align to TRBD1. After removal of 3 bases from V and 0 bases from J, the junction contained 6 bases not matched to a gene. Germline CDR1 reads MGHRA; CDR2 reads YSYEKL. The CDR3 covers 16 residues. The CDR3 sequence is CASSHDGQGSSYEQYF. DNA of the CDR3: TGCGCCAGCAGCCACGACGGACAGGGGAGCTCCTACGAGCAGTACTTC.

The gene calls are TRBV19 and TRBJ2-7; 9 bases agree with TRBD1. The junction had 3 bases not matched to a gene; V was cut back by 3 bases and J by 0 bases. The germline V gene encodes CDR1 LNHDA and CDR2 SQIVND (reference sequence). This CDR3 has 15 amino acids. CDR3 bases: TGTGCCAGTAGTATCGGGACAGGGATCTCCTACGAGCAGTACTTC. This gives the protein CASSIGTGISYEQYF.

The rearrangement links TRBV6-5 to TRBJ1-2, with D perhaps matching TRBD1 (5 bases). The CDR3 is 16 residues long. CDR1 is MNHEY, CDR2 SVGAGI, per germline. The germline V and J ends were trimmed by 3 bases and 4 bases, with 18 bases remaining between them. The CDR3 DNA reads as TGTGCCAGCAGTTATGAAGGGGCGACCCATACCTATGGCTACACCTTC. This translates into CASSYEGATHTYGYTF.

This chain uses TRBV11-3 with TRBJ1-5, with 7 bases matching TRBD1. The CDR3 has 15 residues. Germline loops: CDR1 SGHNT, CDR2 YENEEA. Unmatched junction bases numbered 7, after V lost 1 base and J lost 7 bases. The DNA of the CDR3 is TGTGCCAGCAGCTTAGCCCCGGGAGGGGGCCAGCCCCAGCATTTT. Its protein is CASSLAPGGGQPQHF.

The gene calls are TRBV5-1 and TRBJ2-7; 9 nucleotides align to TRBD1. V was pared by 4 bases and J by 5 bases, with 10 bases of the junction left unmatched. This CDR3 contains 15 residues. Looked up from germline, CDR1 is SGHRS and CDR2 is YFSETQ. The CDR3 sequence is CASSPPTGGKDEQYF. The CDR3 DNA reads as TGCGCCAGCAGCCCACCTACAGGGGGCAAAGACGAGCAGTACTTC.

V and J are TRBV29-1 and TRBJ2-5; TRBD2 matches at 7 bases. The V gene's germline CDR1 is SQVTM and CDR2 ANQGSEA. This CDR3 spans 12 amino acids. V shed 7 bases and J 4 bases; nucleotides not matched to a gene: 6. The chain's CDR3 is CSAMGRGETQYF. Written as DNA, the CDR3 is TGCAGCGCTATGGGGAGGGGAGAGACCCAGTACTTC.

V is TRBV11-2 and J is TRBJ1-1, with D perhaps TRBD1 (6 bases). Trimming removed 4 bases at V and 7 bases at J, with 16 bases between. Germline V gene sequence: CDR1 SGHAT, CDR2 FQNNGV. CDR3 length equals 14 residues. CDR3 region: CASSSIRDKNEAFF. CDR3 in DNA: TGTGCCAGCAGCTCTATCCGGGACAAAAATGAAGCTTTCTTT.

The genes are TRBV5-1 and TRBJ2-5; 12 bases line up with TRBD2. CDR1 is SGHRS, CDR2 YFSETQ, per germline. Germline trimming cut 0 bases from V and 9 bases from J; bases unmatched to any gene: 15. The length of the CDR3 is 18 residues. CDR3 nucleotides: TGCGCCAGCAGCTTGGAAGGGGTGACTAGCGGGGGTGGTGTGGCCCAGTACTTC. It specifies CASSLEGVTSGGGVAQYF. Combining the CDR3 with reference TRBV5-1 and TRBJ2-5 gives the whole variable domain KAGVTQTPRYLIKTRGQQVTLSCSPISGHRSVSWYQQTPGQGLQFLFEYFSETQRNKGNFPGRFSGRQFSNSRSEMNVSTLELGDSALYLCASSLEGVTSGGGVAQYFGPGTRLLVL.

The rearrangement links TRBV28 to TRBJ1-1; perhaps TRBD1 as D (5 bases). V was cut by 7 bases and J by 3 bases, with 9 bases left in between. Germline CDR1 and CDR2: MDHEN and SYDVKM. The CDR3 runs 12 residues. The CDR3 sequence is CASKEGHTEAFF. In nucleotides, the CDR3 is TGTGCCAGCAAGGAGGGACACACTGAAGCTTTCTTT.

The chain is built from TRBV6-2 or TRBV6-3 and TRBJ2-3; D ambiguous. Germline assignment: CDR1 MNHEY and CDR2 SVGEGT. The length of the CDR3 is 15 residues. Trimming left V 5 bases short and J 5 bases short, with 17 bases between. CDR3 sequence (DNA): TGTGCCAGCAGTCATACTACTTCCCCGGGAGATACGCAGTATTTT. Translating gives CASSHTTSPGDTQYF.